This entry features one T cell receptor (beta chain) sequence. Its cognate antigen has yet to be identified. No much larger clonotype is one base removed from it; base qualities were not supplied. The immunoSEQ Assay, a bias-controlled multiplex PCR, was used to amplify TCRbeta CDR3 regions from genomic DNA. The authors' pipeline ran thus. The number of nucleated cells in each sample was estimated by amplification of reference gene primers within the assay. To quantify the absolute abundance of each unique TCRbeta CDR3 rearrangement, sequence reads were collapsed and filtered. For each sample, productive Simpson clonality was calculated as the square root of Simpson's diversity index across productive rearrangements. What TCRdb holds here is the immuneACCESS table cut down to in-frame rearrangements. Part of the clones is not present; checked against another copy, under half of the missing clones reflect an unresolved V gene, and the others are unexplained. V, J and clone size were drawn from that table, and D and trimming were deduced from the DNA. The sample includes roughly 250,000 clones, with just under 85% observed a single time. Of the sample, about 4% falls within the top ten clones.

Collaborating institutions collected whole blood in K2EDTA tubes following their own protocols. For TCRbeta analysis, collaborators shipped samples as frozen whole blood, isolated PBMCs, or DNA extracted from either of those sample types. This sample stems from a study of blood T cell repertoires in COVID-19 (dated by TCRdb to the early 2020s). For the study in its entirety: Samples covering the acute and convalescent phases of COVID-19 were provided by collaborators in the United States, Italy and Spain. The samples were drawn from the first 160 participants of the ongoing ImmuneRACE study and from some 1,300 subjects provided by 6 global collaborators. The material from the prospective study consisted of cDNA or gDNA derived from T cells, B-cell-depleted T cells, or PBMCs. HLA class I and class II types, where available, came from metadata supplied by the sample provider rather than from assay-based typing. A de-identified subject ID, COVID-19 status, age in years and sex were almost always included in the sample metadata. The dataset comprised deeply sampled blood TCRbeta repertoires from subjects exposed to, actively infected with, or recovered from COVID-19. A freely available public database, intended as a resource for researchers studying the immune response to SARS-CoV-2, is where the repertoires were released.

Paper-wide results and their limitations: Clinical and demographic metadata were provided uncurated, with the amount varying by source and participant.

Inclusive of the bounding cysteine and phenylalanine, the CDR3 is 14 residues long. Here the CDR3 DNA is all that survives: 42 bases in frame from base 1. As encoded in the germline V gene, CDR1 is MDHEN while CDR2 is SYDVKM. V loses 3 bases of germline sequence and J loses 5 bases, and the interval between the two ends is 8 bases. This receptor was obtained from a man aged 45 to 65 with acute or convalescent COVID-19. Rearrangement joined TRBV28 to TRBJ1-6; TRBD1 is a weak D gene call, 5 bases matching. The specimen sequenced was peripheral blood. The CDR3 in this case is CASSFLTDNSPLHF. Read as DNA, the sequence is TGTGCCAGCAGTTTTTTGACAGATAATTCACCCCTCCACTTT.